These 5 T cell receptor beta chains came from one sample sequenced in a study of blood T cell repertoires in COVID-19. TCRdb keeps only in-frame clones here, not all; method: immunoSEQ multiplex PCR. The repertoire has fewer than 250,000 clones, 80% to 90% of them found once; the top ten carry about 11%. Sequencing was performed on peripheral blood. The source of these receptors is a woman older than 75 with COVID-19, enrolled during active disease.

This sequence joins TRBV3-1 (or the pseudogene TRBV3-2) and TRBJ2-5; 11 bases agree with TRBD1. The CDR3 runs to 17 residues. Germline loops: CDR1 LGHDT, CDR2 YNNKEL (reference sequence). V shed 4 bases and J 7 bases; nucleotides not matched to a gene: 14. The CDR3 sequence: CASSRGQGVSGGATQYF. The CDR3, as DNA: TGTGCCAGCAGCCGGGGACAGGGGGTTTCAGGAGGTGCGACCCAGTACTTC.

This chain joins TRBV28 and TRBJ1-2; D is possibly TRBD1 (5 bases). CDR1 and CDR2 (germline): MDHEN, SYDVKM. The CDR3 runs to 12 residues. With 11 bases removed from V and 7 bases from J, the gap between germline ends came to 17 bases. The CDR3 DNA sequence: TGTGCCTCGAGACTCGGGGGTGGTGGCTACACCTTC. Residues: CASRLGGGGYTF.

A few counts support this clone. The chain joins TRBV11-3 to TRBJ2-1, with D unclear. This CDR3 has 14 amino acids. Germline CDR1 and CDR2: SGHNT and YENEEA. V dropped 2 bases and J dropped 8 bases, with 13 bases sitting between them. The CDR3 here is CASSLTPVSHEQFF. CDR3 DNA: TGTGCCAGCAGCTTAACCCCGGTGAGTCATGAGCAGTTCTTC.

About this clone: Other DNA sequences in the sample encode the same CDR3. The chain carries TRBV7-9 and TRBJ1-2, with a tentative D call TRBD1 (5 bases). Trimming removed 5 bases at V and 4 bases at J, with 11 bases between. The CDR3 contains 13 residues. Per germline, CDR1 SEHNR and CDR2 FQNEAQ (reference sequence). The CDR3: CASSLGGIYGYTF. CDR3 nucleotide sequence: TGTGCCAGCAGCCTGGGGGGAATCTATGGCTACACCTTC.

This clone came up a few times. The chain recombines TRBV6-5 with TRBJ1-2, with D possibly TRBD1 on 5 matching bases. Per the germline V gene, CDR1 is MNHEY and CDR2 is SVGAGI. The CDR3 sequence is 11 residues long. V lost 8 bases and J lost 1, with 5 bases in between. CDR3: CASQGNYGYTF. The DNA of the CDR3 is TGTGCCAGCCAGGGTAACTATGGCTACACCTTC.